This entry lists 25 T cell receptor beta chains sequenced from one sample in a study of CD8 T cells in ankylosing spondylitis. Study outcomes and limitations: A TCR beta motif of fewer than ten highly homologous variants appeared characteristic of ankylosing spondylitis blood.

TCRdb ran MiXCR on the 5' RACE reads and lists one entry per CDR3 protein. The sample lists about 400,000 distinct CDR3 sequences, approximately 20% occurring once. These receptors have no identified antigens. The sequenced sample was blood, either unsorted or a sorted T cell fraction (not recorded which). These receptors were taken from a male donor with ankylosing spondylitis.

This chain joins TRBV24-1 and TRBJ2-1; 7 bases are shared with TRBD2. J was trimmed by 12 bases and V by 4 bases; bases with no gene match: 5. CDR3 length: 12 residues. Germline CDR1 and CDR2: KGHDR and SFDVKD. Here the CDR3 reads CATSDQLAAQFF. Here the CDR3 DNA reads TGTGCCACCAGTGACCAGCTAGCGGCGCAGTTCTTC.

This clonotype was detected only a few times. This chain connects TRBV21-1 to TRBJ1-1; TRBD1 is taken as the D call from the table, unchecked against the DNA. TRBV21-1 is termed a pseudogene. The CDR3 covers 12 residues. CDR3 residues: CVLADRDTEAFF. CDR3 nucleotide sequence: TGTGTGTTGGCGGACAGGGACACTGAAGCTTTCTTT.

This chain uses TRBV10-3 with TRBJ2-7, with D maybe TRBD1 (5 bases). The CDR3 sequence is 17 residues long. Trimming stripped 6 bases from V and 0 bases from J, with 21 bases between. Germline loops: CDR1 ENHRY, CDR2 SYGVKD. The CDR3 DNA is TGTGCCATCAGCTTTAGGGATAAGGGGATCCGCTCCTACGAGCAGTACTTC. Translated: CAISFRDKGIRSYEQYF.

This clonotype showed up just a few times. The junction shows a germline mismatch at one end, possibly a read error. The chain is built from TRBV18 and TRBJ1-1, with D possibly matching TRBD1 (5 bases). This CDR3 is 14 amino acids long. Germline V gene sequence: CDR1 KGHSH, CDR2 LQKENI. CDR3 amino acids: CASSPTRGNAEAFF. The CDR3 nucleotides read TGTGCCAGCTCACCCACCCGGGGGAACGCTGAAGCTTTCTTT.

This CDR3 is CASSYGLAGLNEQFF. CDR3 coding DNA: TGTGCCAGCAGTTACGGGTTAGCGGGACTCAATGAGCAGTTCTTC. The chain combines TRBV6-2 or TRBV6-3 with TRBJ2-1; 8 bases agree with TRBD2. This CDR3 contains 15 residues. Trimming at V came to 2 bases and at J to 6 bases, leaving 6 bases not matched to a gene. Germline V gene lookup returns CDR1 MNHEY and CDR2 SVGEGT.

DNA for the CDR3: TGTGCCAGCAGCTCTCGAGCGGAAAAACTGTTTTTT. Protein: CASSSRAEKLFF. The chain uses TRBV11-2 and TRBJ1-4; D remains unclear. The CDR3 is 12 amino acids. The V gene's germline CDR1 is SGHAT and CDR2 FQNNGV. The germline V and J ends were trimmed by 4 bases and 8 bases, with 8 bases remaining between them.

This clonotype was seen at least ten times. The chain couples TRBV29-1 to TRBJ1-4; the D gene is possibly TRBD1 (5 bases). This CDR3 has 12 residues. With 4 bases removed from V and 3 bases from J, the gap between germline ends came to 6 bases. Germline V gene lookup returns CDR1 SQVTM and CDR2 ANQGSEA. The CDR3 protein is CSVGRANEKLFF. The CDR3 nucleotides are TGCAGCGTTGGCAGGGCTAATGAAAAACTGTTTTTT.

In DNA form, the CDR3 reads TGTGCCAGTAGTTGGGGAGGACAGGTGAACACTGAAGCTTTCTTT. Protein product: CASSWGGQVNTEAFF. The V call is TRBV19, the J call TRBJ1-1, with TRBD1 identical over 7 bases. Germline V gives CDR1 LNHDA, CDR2 SQIVND (reference sequence). V lost 5 bases, J lost 0 bases, and 6 bases stayed unmatched. There are 15 residues in the CDR3. Full variable domain (rest looked up from reference TRBV19 and TRBJ1-1): DGGITQSPKYLFRKEGQNVTLSCEQNLNHDAMYWYRQDPGQGLRLIYYSQIVNDFQKGDIAEGYSVSREKKESFPLTVTSAQKNPTAFYLCASSWGGQVNTEAFFGQGTRLTVV.

The sample holds a few counts of this clonotype. The chain has TRBV3-1 and TRBJ2-3; 8 nucleotides match TRBD2. Trimming took 1 base from V and 5 from J; bases not matched to a gene: 2. Per the germline V gene, CDR1 is LGHDT and CDR2 is YNNKEL (reference sequence). The CDR3 extends over 14 amino acids. The CDR3 sequence is CASSQAGGGDTQYF. CDR3 coding DNA: TGTGCCAGCAGCCAAGCGGGGGGGGGAGATACGCAGTATTTT.

This clonotype has a count of ten or more. The chain employs TRBV25-1 and TRBJ2-4; D is tentatively TRBD1 or TRBD2 (5 bases each). Trimming shortened V by 7 bases and J by 6 bases, and 13 bases separated the two germline ends. Germline assignment: CDR1 MGHDK and CDR2 SYGVNS. CDR3 size: 13 residues. This chain's CDR3 is CASNVPGTNIQYF. CDR3 bases: TGTGCCAGCAATGTCCCAGGGACAAACATTCAGTACTTC.

The rearrangement links TRBV7-9 to TRBJ1-1, with D perhaps TRBD1 (5 bases). This CDR3 is built from 13 residues. Trimming took 1 base from V and 7 from J, leaving 10 bases between them. The germline CDR1 and CDR2 sequences are SEHNR and FQNEAQ (reference sequence). The CDR3 region has the DNA TGTGCCAGCAGCTTAGATCCGGGGGGTGAAGCTTTCTTT. It translates to CASSLDPGGEAFF.

V and J are TRBV7-6 and TRBJ1-5; 8 nucleotides match TRBD1. Germline lookup yields CDR1 SGHVS and CDR2 FNYEAQ. The CDR3 has 15 amino acids. J was trimmed by 2 bases and V by 5 bases; bases with no gene match: 5. CDR3 sequence reads: CASSPLTGGNQPQHF. CDR3 in DNA: TGTGCCAGCAGCCCCCTGACAGGGGGCAATCAGCCCCAGCATTTT.

This clonotype has more than one count but fewer than ten. The chain links TRBV5-1 to TRBJ2-1; the D gene is possibly TRBD2 (6 bases). Germline CDR1 is SGHRS and CDR2 is YFSETQ. The CDR3 is 14 residues long. Trimming removed 4 bases at V and 14 bases at J, with 22 bases between. The CDR3 region is CASSPGGGLAREFF. DNA for the CDR3: TGCGCCAGCAGCCCGGGTGGTGGGCTAGCGCGAGAGTTCTTC.

The CDR3: CASSLGPPRGSYEQYF. The CDR3 region has the DNA TGTGCCAGCAGTTTGGGGCCCCCCAGGGGATCTTACGAGCAGTACTTC. The rearrangement links TRBV27 to TRBJ2-7, with D tentatively TRBD1 (6 bases). The V gene lost 3 bases and the J gene lost 4 bases, with 19 bases spanning the gap. The CDR3 has 16 amino acids. Germline CDR1 MNHEY, CDR2 SMNVEV (reference sequence).

Regarding this clonotype: Mismatch with germline at one junction end may stem from a read error. The rearrangement links TRBV10-3 to TRBJ1-2, with 7 nucleotides matching TRBD1. This CDR3 has 15 amino acids. The germline V gene has CDR1 ENHRY and CDR2 SYGVKD. The CDR3 nucleotides are TGTACCATCAGTGATTTAGGGGGCGCCAACTATGGCTACACCTTC. It codes for CTISDLGGANYGYTF.

This chain uses TRBV6-1 with TRBJ2-5; 13 positions match TRBD2. CDR1 and CDR2 from the germline V gene are MNHNS and SASEGT. The CDR3 runs 17 residues. After removal of 5 bases from V and 5 bases from J, the junction contained 11 bases not matched to a gene. CDR3 DNA sequence: TGTGCCAGCAGTCGCGGACTAGCGGGAGACTCAGGGGAGACCCAGTACTTC. It encodes CASSRGLAGDSGETQYF.

This clonotype was recorded a few times. This chain links TRBV20-1 with TRBJ2-1; the D gene could be TRBD1 or TRBD2 (5 bases each). V was cut by 5 bases and J by 0 bases, with 14 bases left in between. The CDR3 is 15 amino acids. Germline CDR1 DFQATT, CDR2 SNEGSKA (reference sequence). As DNA, the CDR3 is TGCAGTGCTCCGAGGGGCGGGTACTCCTACAATGAGCAGTTCTTC. Its protein product is CSAPRGGYSYNEQFF.

The rearrangement joins TRBV13 to TRBJ2-1; D is uncertain. The CDR3 contains 15 residues. The V gene's germline CDR1 is PRHDT and CDR2 FYEKMQ (reference sequence). Trimming left V 0 bases short and J 3 bases short, with 9 bases between. CDR3 sequence: CASSLGTNYYNEQFF. DNA of the CDR3: TGTGCCAGCAGCTTAGGCACGAACTACTACAATGAGCAGTTCTTC.

This clonotype has a single count. The chain joins TRBV11-3 to TRBJ2-5; 8 nucleotides agree with TRBD2. CDR1 is SGHNT, CDR2 YENEEA, per germline. This CDR3 has 15 amino acids. V was pared by 5 bases and J by 5 bases, with 10 bases of the junction left unmatched. Written as DNA, the CDR3 is TGTGCCAGCAGCGAGGGGGGTAGCGGGACTGAGACCCAGTACTTC. Translating gives CASSEGGSGTETQYF.

The table lists this clonotype with a few counts. The gene calls are TRBV5-1 and TRBJ2-3; 14 bases are a match to TRBD2. The CDR3 extends over 18 amino acids. V was clipped by 4 bases and J by 3 bases; unmatched bases: 10. From germline, CDR1 is SGHRS and CDR2 YFSETQ. This CDR3 is CASSVGTSGSGSTDTQYF. The CDR3 DNA is TGCGCCAGCAGCGTTGGGACTAGCGGGAGTGGGAGTACAGATACGCAGTATTTT.

This clonotype was found a few times. This chain uses TRBV20-1 with TRBJ2-1; no reliable D call. CDR1 DFQATT and CDR2 SNEGSKA come from the germline V gene (reference sequence). V lost 4 bases and J 5 bases, leaving 6 bases between the germline ends. The CDR3 covers 11 residues. DNA for the CDR3: TGCAGTGCTACAGTCGACAATGAGCAGTTCTTC. Protein: CSATVDNEQFF.

This clonotype was counted many times. The chain links TRBV7-6 to TRBJ1-4, with a possible D match to TRBD1 (6 bases). The germline V gene has CDR1 SGHVS and CDR2 FNYEAQ. The CDR3 consists of 13 residues. The V and J ends lost 4 bases and 5 bases respectively, with 8 bases between them. The CDR3: CASSSGQNEKLFF. The CDR3 DNA follows: TGTGCCAGCAGCTCCGGACAGAATGAAAAACTGTTTTTT.

The DNA for the CDR3 is TGCGCCAGCAGCTTTAAGGACGAGCAGTACTTC. Protein product: CASSFKDEQYF. V is TRBV5-1 and J is TRBJ2-7; D unresolved. Trimming took 2 bases from V and 5 from J, leaving 5 bases between them. This CDR3 is 11 amino acids long. Germline V gives CDR1 SGHRS, CDR2 YFSETQ.

The chain is built from TRBV7-9 and TRBJ2-3; the D gene is possibly TRBD1 (5 bases). The CDR3 covers 12 residues. Per germline, CDR1 SEHNR and CDR2 FQNEAQ (reference sequence). The V end lost 2 bases, the J end lost 9 bases, and 9 bases lay between the germline ends. The CDR3 is CASSLPAGTQYF. The CDR3, as DNA: TGTGCCAGCAGCTTACCAGCAGGGACGCAGTATTTT. The whole variable domain, remainder taken from reference TRBV7-9 and TRBJ2-3, is DTGVSQNPRHKITKRGQNVTFRCDPISEHNRLYWYRQTLGQGPEFLTYFQNEAQLEKSRLLSDRFSAERPKGSFSTLEIQRTEQGDSAMYLCASSLPAGTQYFGPGTRLTVL.

This clonotype has a handful of counts. V gene TRBV5-5 combines with J gene TRBJ2-1; D ambiguous. V gave up 4 bases and J gave up 5 bases, with 16 bases separating them. The CDR3 runs to 15 residues. CDR1 is SGHKS, CDR2 YYEKEE, per germline (reference sequence). DNA of the CDR3: TGTGCCAGCAGCCGCGAAGCCACGGCCCACAATGAGCAGTTCTTC. Protein sequence: CASSREATAHNEQFF.